Listed here is a single TCR beta chain. It lacks a known antigen. An end of the junction does not agree with germline; a read error may underlie this. Systemically healthy Caucasian individuals from Russia, around 39 in total and aged about 6 to 100 years, were included as donors. Each donor gave around 9.9 milliliters of peripheral blood, collected into EDTA-treated Vacutainer tubes. Ficoll-Paque density-gradient centrifugation was used to isolate PBMCs, with at least 7 million obtained per sample. Total RNA was extracted from PBMCs with Trizol reagent, with at least 5 micrograms obtained per sample. Naive CD45RAhigh/CD27high T cell percentages were measured by flow cytometry on a PBMC aliquot from every donor. The data belong to a study of blood T cells in healthy people across ages (dated by TCRdb to the mid-2010s). Notes on the research overall: In model experiments, template switching captured roughly one uniquely barcoded TCR beta cDNA molecule for every two T cells. Using deep sequencing normalized with unique cDNA molecular identifiers, the study measured how TCR beta repertoire diversity changes with age. Four age groups were formed from the donors: young (average approximately 15 years), middle-aged (around 41), aged (62) and long-lived (82). To avoid experimental bias, donors of different ages were distributed randomly across sequencing lanes. Two additional independent replicas of 1 million unique cDNA reads from the same blood draw were analyzed for two donors (one aged 18 to 29 and one aged 80 or older).

The paper as a whole reports these results and caveats: Bulk unsorted PBMC profiling prevented conclusive comparison of naive and antigen-experienced compartments. Observed TCR beta diversity per million T cells fell roughly linearly with age, and a significant reduction was already apparent by age approximately 40. Because donor CMV infection status was unknown, age-related changes in expanded clonotypes were potentially confounded. Estimates of total diversity from one million sequenced T cells were regarded as lower bounds and underestimates. There was a strong correlation between observed TCR beta diversity and the percentage of naive T cells measured by flow cytometry. Compared with the aged group, more naive CD4+ T cells, fewer expanded clones and increased TCR diversity were shown by the long-lived group, suggesting age selection.

Looking up the germline V gene yields CDR1 MRHNA and CDR2 SNTAGT. The CDR3 goes from the cysteine to the phenylalanine over 15 residues. Only CDR3 DNA is held: 45 bases, read in frame from base 1. Receptor libraries were prepared by 5' RACE. Sequencing was performed on an Illumina HiSeq 2500. The second PCR ran for about 7 to 11 cycles and used a J-beta primer mix along with a sample-barcoded 5' primer. A unique molecular identifier was introduced onto each TCR beta cDNA molecule by a template-switch 5' adaptor carrying 12 random nucleotides. Each sample yielded at least 2.5 million CDR3-containing paired-end reads. All of the RNA was converted into first-strand cDNA using the Mint cDNA synthesis kit, with a TRBC-specific oligonucleotide serving as the primer. All cDNA was treated with uracil-DNA glycosylase and then went through a first 18-cycle PCR with the universal primers M1SS and BC2_uni_R. The authors' analysis ran thus. For normalization, 1 million high-quality reads, each with a distinct molecular identifier, were randomly selected from each sample. Instead of being binned into consensus sequences, reads that shared molecular identifiers were thrown out. CDR3 identification, clonotype clustering and error correction used MiTCR with a Q25 quality threshold and the strictest error-elimination algorithm. Lower-bound total TCR beta diversity was estimated with a nonparametric unseen species model using Euler transformation. TCRdb redid the processing of the public reads, applying fastp at Q25 and MiXCR, and retained in-frame beta chains. Each CDR3 protein appears once, grouped with its most common genes and DNA. It is TCRdb's table, rather than the study itself, that gives the V and J calls and clone size. Present in this sample are some 880,000 distinct CDR3 sequences, around 36% of which were seen just once. Under 15% of the sample belongs to the ten largest clones.

The sequenced sample consisted of blood. The chain was built from TRBV6-4 and TRBJ2-3; the central 7 bases match TRBD1. This TCR derives from a man between 18 and 29 years old in good health. The CDR3 reads as follows: CAGSGDRAGTDTQYF. The DNA sequence follows: TGTGCCGGCAGTGGAGACAGGGCCGGCACAGATACGCAGTATTTT.